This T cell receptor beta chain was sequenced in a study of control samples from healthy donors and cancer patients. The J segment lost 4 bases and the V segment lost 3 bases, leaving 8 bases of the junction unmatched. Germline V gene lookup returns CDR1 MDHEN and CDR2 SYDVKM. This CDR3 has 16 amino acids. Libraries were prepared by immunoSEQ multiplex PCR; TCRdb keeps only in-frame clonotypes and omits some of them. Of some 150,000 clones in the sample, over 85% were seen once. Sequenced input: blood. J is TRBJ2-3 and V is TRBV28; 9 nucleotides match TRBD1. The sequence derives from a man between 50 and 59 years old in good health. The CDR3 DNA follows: TGTGCCAGCAGTTTCTCCCCCGGGACAGGGTCAGATACGCAGTATTTT. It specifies CASSFSPGTGSDTQYF.